The source of this T cell receptor (beta chain) is a study of blood T cells in healthy people across ages. This clonotype was observed a few times. Antigen specificity is unknown. Germline CDR1 and CDR2: ENHRY and SYGVKD. The CDR3 spans 16 residues. V was clipped by 6 bases and J by 3 bases, with 19 bases between them. General observations from the study: Roughly linear declines in TCR beta diversity per million T cells occurred with age. When set beside aged donors, long-lived donors presented more naive CD4+ cells and higher diversity.

A second about 6 to 11 cycle PCR used barcoded and J-beta primers. TCRdb independently ran MiXCR on the 5' RACE reads; one entry per CDR3 protein. Altogether almost 800,000 distinct CDR3 sequences are present, about three fifths being singletons, with the ten largest covering around 22%. This chain joins TRBV10-3 and TRBJ2-3, with D perhaps assigned TRBD1 or TRBD2 (7 bases each). The TCR originated in a man younger than 45 in good health. Sequencing input: blood. CDR3 residues: CAIREGRGPSTDTQYF. The CDR3 DNA reads as TGTGCCATCAGGGAGGGGAGGGGGCCGAGTACAGATACGCAGTATTTT.